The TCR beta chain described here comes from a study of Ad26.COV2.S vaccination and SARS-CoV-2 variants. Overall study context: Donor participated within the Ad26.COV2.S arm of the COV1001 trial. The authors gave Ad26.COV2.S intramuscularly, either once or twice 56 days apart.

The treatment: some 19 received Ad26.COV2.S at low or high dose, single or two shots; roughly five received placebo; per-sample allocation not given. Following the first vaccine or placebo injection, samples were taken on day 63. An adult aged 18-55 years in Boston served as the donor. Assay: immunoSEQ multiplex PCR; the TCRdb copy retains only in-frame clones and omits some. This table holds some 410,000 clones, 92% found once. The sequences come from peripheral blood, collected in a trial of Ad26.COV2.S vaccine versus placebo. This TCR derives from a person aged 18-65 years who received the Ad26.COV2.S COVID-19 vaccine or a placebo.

Here the CDR3 DNA reads TGTGCCAGCTCACCCCGGGACCCAAACATTCAGTACTTC. Its translation: CASSPRDPNIQYF. The chain couples TRBV18 to TRBJ2-4; perhaps D is TRBD1 or TRBD2 (5 bases each). Germline CDR1 KGHSH, CDR2 LQKENI. V shed 3 bases and J shed 6 bases, with 9 bases lying between them. The CDR3 loop spans 13 amino acids.